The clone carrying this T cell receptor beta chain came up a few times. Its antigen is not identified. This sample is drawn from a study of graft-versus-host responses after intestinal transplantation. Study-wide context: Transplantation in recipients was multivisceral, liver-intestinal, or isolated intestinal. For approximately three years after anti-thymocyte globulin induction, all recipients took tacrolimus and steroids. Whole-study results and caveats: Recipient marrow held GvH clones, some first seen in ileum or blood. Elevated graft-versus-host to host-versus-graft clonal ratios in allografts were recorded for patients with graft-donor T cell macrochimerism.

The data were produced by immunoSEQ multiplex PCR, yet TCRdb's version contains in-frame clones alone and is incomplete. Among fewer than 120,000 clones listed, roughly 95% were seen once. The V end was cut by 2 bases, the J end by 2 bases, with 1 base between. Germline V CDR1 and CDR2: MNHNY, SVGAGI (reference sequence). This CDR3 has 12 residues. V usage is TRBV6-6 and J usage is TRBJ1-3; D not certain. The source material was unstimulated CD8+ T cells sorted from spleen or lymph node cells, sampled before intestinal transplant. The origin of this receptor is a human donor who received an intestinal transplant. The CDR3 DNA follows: TGTGCCAGCAGTTACACTGGAAACACCATATATTTT. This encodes CASSYTGNTIYF.